These T cell receptor beta chains were read from a single sample in a study of blood T cell repertoires in COVID-19. Clones were read by immunoSEQ multiplex PCR, and TCRdb kept only the in-frame ones, dropping some. Here the sample spans about 97,000 clones, roughly 87% being singletons. The material sequenced was peripheral blood. These receptors were taken from a woman in her fifties or sixties with COVID-19, enrolled during active disease. Each CDR3 is given with its conserved first and last residue. A D gene is named only where the DNA matches it firmly. Size is omitted from some rows. Given values are once, few, many or a class for expanded clones.

TRBD1,TRBV14,NA,TRBJ1-1,TGTGCCAGCAGCCATAAAGGGGACAGTGGCGCTTTCTTT,CASSHKGDSGAFF
TRBD2,TRBV4-1,NA,TRBJ2-7,TGCGCCAGCAGGGGACTAGCGGGGGAGCAGTACTTC,CASRGLAGEQYF
NA,TRBV5-1,few,TRBJ2-1,TGCGCCAGCAGCTCTACAGGGAGCTCCTACAATGAGCAGTTCTTC,CASSSTGSSYNEQFF
NA,TRBV30,NA,TRBJ1-4,TGTGCCTGGAGCGGGGTTGCAACTAATGAAAAACTGTTTTTT,CAWSGVATNEKLFF
NA,TRBV5-1,NA,TRBJ1-1,TGCGCCAGCAGCTTGGCCCATGGGGGGTACACTGAAGCTTTCTTT,CASSLAHGGYTEAFF
TRBD2,TRBV6-5,NA,TRBJ2-5,TGTGCCAGCAGAGCCAGCGGGGGGGCCCAAGAGACCCAGTACTTC,CASRASGGAQETQYF
TRBD1,TRBV5-1,NA,TRBJ1-4,TGCGCCAGCAGCTTCGGGACAGGGGAGGAAAAACTGTTTTTT,CASSFGTGEEKLFF
TRBD2,TRBV6-1,NA,TRBJ2-5,TGTGCCAGCAGTGAAGCGTGGACTAGCGAAGGTTCCCAGTACTTC,CASSEAWTSEGSQYF
NA,TRBV30,once,TRBJ1-2,TGTGCCTGGAGTGTGACAGGCGAGGGCTACACCTTC,CAWSVTGEGYTF
TRBD1,TRBV18,NA,TRBJ1-2,TGTGCCAGCTTATCCGGGACAGGGGACCATGGCTACACCTTC,CASLSGTGDHGYTF
NA,TRBV19,NA,TRBJ1-1,TGTGCCAGTATTGCCTGGCGGGGGGGGCTGAACACTGAAGCTTTCTTT,CASIAWRGGLNTEAFF
TRBD1,TRBV6-6,NA,TRBJ1-2,TGTGCCAGCGCACCGGACAGGAACTATGGCTACACCTTC,CASAPDRNYGYTF
TRBD2,TRBV18,NA,TRBJ2-1,TGTGCCAGCTCACCGACTAGCGGGGGGCCATACAATGAGCAGTTCTTC,CASSPTSGGPYNEQFF
TRBD2,TRBV15,NA,TRBJ2-1,TGTGCCACCAGCAGAGGCGGGGGGTCGAACAATGAGCAGTTCTTC,CATSRGGGSNNEQFF
TRBD2,TRBV12-5,NA,TRBJ2-5,TGTGCTAGTGGTCCCCTCGGGGGGTCCAAGTGGCCCCAGTACTTC,CASGPLGGSKWPQYF
TRBD2,TRBV11-2,NA,TRBJ2-7,TGTGCCAGCAGCTTCGGGGGGTTGACCTACGAGCAGTACTTC,CASSFGGLTYEQYF
TRBD1,TRBV6-8,NA,TRBJ1-1,TGTGCCAGCAACCTCCTGACAGGGACGGACACTGAAGCTTTCTTT,CASNLLTGTDTEAFF
NA,TRBV10-3,NA,TRBJ1-4,TGTGCCATCAGTGAGTCTTGGGAGGGAGCAACTAATGAAAAACTGTTTTTT,CAISESWEGATNEKLFF
NA,TRBV15,NA,TRBJ2-7,TGTGCCACCAGCAGAGATAGAGTCTATTACGAGCAGTACTTC,CATSRDRVYYEQYF
TRBD1,TRBV30,NA,TRBJ1-4,TGTGCCTGGAGACGATCCGGGACAGTTAATGAAAAACTGTTTTTT,CAWRRSGTVNEKLFF
TRBD1,TRBV6-5,NA,TRBJ1-2,TGTGCCAGCAGCCCGACAGGGGGGTCGGGGGGCTACACCTTC,CASSPTGGSGGYTF
NA,TRBV19,NA,TRBJ2-5,TGTGCCAGTAGTACCCTTGGACTACCTCAATACCAAGAGACCCAGTACTTC,CASSTLGLPQYQETQYF
NA,TRBV2,NA,TRBJ2-1,TGTGCCAGCCACCGGGACACTTACAATGAGCAGTTCTTC,CASHRDTYNEQFF
NA,TRBV10-3,NA,TRBJ2-7,TGTGCCATCAGGAGACCGTCCGAGAGGGACGAGCAGTACTTC,CAIRRPSERDEQYF
TRBD2,TRBV7-2,NA,TRBJ2-5,TGTGCCAGCAGCTTATACAGGACTAGCGGGGGGGCCGACGAGACCCAGTACTTC,CASSLYRTSGGADETQYF
NA,TRBV27,NA,TRBJ1-1,TGTGCCAGCAGCCGACAGTCCCACACTGAAGCTTTCTTT,CASSRQSHTEAFF
TRBD2,TRBV10-3,NA,TRBJ2-1,TGTGCCATCAGTGAGACCCTAGCGGGGGCAAGTGAGCAGTTCTTC,CAISETLAGASEQFF
NA,TRBV7-2,NA,TRBJ2-4,TGTGCCAGCAGCCTAATCGGAGGGGGGGACATTCAGTACTTC,CASSLIGGGDIQYF
NA,TRBV21-1,NA,TRBJ2-7,TGTGCCAGCAGCAACCGCCCCCGACTAGCGGCCTCCTACGAGCAGTACTTC,CASSNRPRLAASYEQYF
NA,TRBV5-6,NA,TRBJ2-5,TGTGCCAGCAGCTTGGGTGTTAGCCCAGAGACCCAGTACTTC,CASSLGVSPETQYF
TRBD2,TRBV10-3,NA,TRBJ2-2,TGTGCCACCGAACTCGGGACTAGCGGGGGGAACACCGGGGAGCTGTTTTTT,CATELGTSGGNTGELFF
NA,TRBV12-3/TRBV12-4,once,TRBJ2-4,TGTGCCAGCAGTTTTGATGGGGCGGACATTCAGTACTTC,CASSFDGADIQYF
TRBD1,TRBV7-2,NA,TRBJ1-3,TGTGCCAGCAGGGCAGGGGACAGCTCTGGAAACACCATATATTTT,CASRAGDSSGNTIYF
NA,TRBV28,NA,TRBJ1-3,TGTGCCAGCAGTTTATCGGGGGGTCCCCTCTCTGGAAACACCATATATTTT,CASSLSGGPLSGNTIYF
NA,TRBV3-1/TRBV3-2,NA,TRBJ2-1,TGTGCCAGCAGCCAATACCGGGACAACGCCAATGAGCAGTTCTTC,CASSQYRDNANEQFF
TRBD2,TRBV7-9,NA,TRBJ2-1,TGTGCCAGCAGCTTAAAGACTAGCGGGGGGGCCAACAATGAGCAGTTCTTC,CASSLKTSGGANNEQFF
TRBD1,TRBV5-8,NA,TRBJ1-2,TGTGCCAGCAGCTTGGCAGGGACAGGGGGCAACTATGGCTACACCTTC,CASSLAGTGGNYGYTF
TRBD1,TRBV5-1,once,TRBJ1-2,TGCGCCAGCAGCGGCACAGGGGGGCTAAACTATGGCTACACCTTC,CASSGTGGLNYGYTF
TRBD1,TRBV7-9,NA,TRBJ1-1,TGTGCCAGCAGCTTAGGGGGGCAGGGGGCCACTGAAGCTTTCTTT,CASSLGGQGATEAFF